This TCR beta chain comes out of a study of beta chain features in type 1 diabetes. The authors reverse transcribed all of the isolated RNA, so sequencing captured expressed TCRB transcripts. The protocol was immunoSEQ multiplex PCR, while the TCRdb copy is restricted to in-frame clones and leaves out a portion. The sample includes around 500,000 clones, over 25% of them seen just once. This CDR3 is 15 amino acids long. V was shortened by 4 bases and J by 3 bases, with 17 bases between the two germline ends. Germline-derived CDR1 and CDR2 are SGHRS and YFSETQ. The clonotype comes from a man aged 18 to 29 in good health. Material: naive CD4+ T cells from blood. The rearrangement links TRBV5-1 to TRBJ2-7; D perhaps matches TRBD2 (5 bases). This CDR3 is CASSPSRLPNYEQYF. The CDR3 DNA is TGCGCCAGCAGCCCGTCTCGACTACCAAACTACGAGCAGTACTTC.